One sample yielded the 10 T cell receptor beta chains listed below, sequenced in a study of T cell clonotyping in hematopoietic cell transplantation. Repertoires were generated with immunoSEQ multiplex PCR, while TCRdb's copy carries only in-frame clones and drops some. The table has around 8,000 clones, 60% to 80% seen once. The input for sequencing was peripheral blood mononuclear cells, taken 100 days after allogeneic stem cell transplant. Receptors originate from a male patient aged 60-70 years who had an allogeneic stem cell transplant from an unrelated donor, so the T cells may come from the graft donor. Some clones in this sample may be carry-over from other donors' samples.

The chain uses TRBV6-1 and TRBJ1-2, with TRBD1 matching 7 bases. Germline values: CDR1 MNHNS, CDR2 SASEGT. V lost 8 bases to trimming and J lost 6 bases; unmatched junction nucleotides: 12. This CDR3 has 14 amino acids. The CDR3 region has the DNA TGTGCCAGCCCAACGGGAGGGGGCGCGGATGGCTACACCTTC. The encoded protein is CASPTGGGADGYTF.

V usage is TRBV29-1 and J usage is TRBJ2-4; the D is unclear. This CDR3 has 14 residues. CDR1 is SQVTM, CDR2 ANQGSEA, per germline. Trimming left V 4 bases short and J 2 bases short, with 12 bases between. The CDR3 DNA is TGCAGCGTTGTAGTCGGGCTTACCAAAAACATTCAGTACTTC. Translation: CSVVVGLTKNIQYF.

This clone was recorded a few times. The rearrangement uses TRBV11-2 and TRBJ1-3; D remains ambiguous. Trimming pared 1 base from V and 0 bases from J, leaving 7 bases between. The CDR3 runs 15 residues. Germline CDR1 reads SGHAT; CDR2 reads FQNNGV. The CDR3 is CASSLGTLSGNTIYF. The CDR3 DNA reads TGTGCCAGCAGCTTAGGGACGCTCTCTGGAAACACCATATATTTT.

CDR3 region: CASRVVGVNTEAFF. The CDR3 coding sequence is TGTGCCAGCAGGGTCGTGGGGGTGAACACTGAAGCTTTCTTT. The J gene is TRBJ1-1, the V gene TRBV6-5; D might be TRBD1 (5 bases). CDR1 is MNHEY and CDR2 is SVGAGI in the germline V gene. Trimming shortened V by 6 bases and J by 0 bases, and 11 bases separated the two germline ends. This CDR3 has 14 residues.

This clone has just one count. V gene TRBV19 combines with J gene TRBJ2-6, with a weak D call TRBD1 (6 bases). The CDR3 consists of 17 residues. Trimming removed 1 base at V and 4 bases at J, with 14 bases between. Germline V gene data show CDR1 as LNHDA and CDR2 as SQIVND (reference sequence). The CDR3 sequence is CASSIAGQGNGANVLTF. The DNA for the CDR3 is TGTGCCAGTAGTATAGCGGGGCAGGGGAACGGGGCCAACGTCCTGACTTTC.

This clone was recorded a few times. The genes are TRBV9 and TRBJ1-6; the D gene is possibly TRBD1 (6 bases). Germline V lookup: CDR1 SGDLS, CDR2 YYNGEE. V was cut by 7 bases and J by 7 bases, with 15 bases left in between. The CDR3 is made up of 14 amino acids. The CDR3, as DNA: TGTGCCAGCTCTAAGGGGGAGGGCAATTCACCCCTCCACTTT. Amino acids: CASSKGEGNSPLHF.

The rearrangement links TRBV6-5 to TRBJ1-5, with TRBD1 matching 7 bases. The CDR3 runs to 14 residues. Trimming at V came to 5 bases and at J to 2 bases, leaving 3 bases not matched to a gene. Germline CDR1 and CDR2: MNHEY and SVGAGI. The CDR3 nucleotides read TGTGCCAGCAGTCGACAGGGTCGCAATCAGCCCCAGCATTTT. As protein: CASSRQGRNQPQHF.

The chain links TRBV6-1 to TRBJ2-7; 8 nucleotides line up with TRBD2. Germline V gene lookup returns CDR1 MNHNS and CDR2 SASEGT. Trimming took 7 bases from V and 7 from J; bases not matched to a gene: 12. The CDR3 spans 14 residues. This CDR3 reads CASNREGGAGEQYF. The CDR3 region has the DNA TGTGCCAGCAACCGGGAGGGGGGGGCGGGTGAGCAGTACTTC.

J is TRBJ2-2 and V is TRBV7-9; maybe TRBD2 (6 bases). Deletions cut 4 bases from V and 6 bases from J, with 15 bases between. CDR1 SEHNR and CDR2 FQNEAQ come from the germline V gene (reference sequence). The CDR3 sequence is 15 residues long. Here the CDR3 reads CASSYGTLRPGELFF. CDR3 DNA: TGTGCCAGCAGCTACGGGACTCTTCGACCCGGGGAGCTGTTTTTT. The whole variable domain, remainder taken from reference TRBV7-9 and TRBJ2-2, is DTGVSQNPRHKITKRGQNVTFRCDPISEHNRLYWYRQTLGQGPEFLTYFQNEAQLEKSRLLSDRFSAERPKGSFSTLEIQRTEQGDSAMYLCASSYGTLRPGELFFGEGSRLTVL.

This chain links TRBV11-2 with TRBJ2-1; TRBD1 is a possible D gene (5 bases). The CDR3 is made up of 12 amino acids. Trimming cost V 1 base and J 9 bases, with 7 bases left between them. Germline CDR1 reads SGHAT; CDR2 reads FQNNGV. CDR3 coding DNA: TGTGCCAGCAGCTTAGGGCAGGGTGAGCAGTTCTTC. Residues: CASSLGQGEQFF. Variable domain in full (rest from reference TRBV11-2 and TRBJ2-1): EAGVAQSPRYKIIEKRQSVAFWCNPISGHATLYWYQQILGQGPKLLIQFQNNGVVDDSQLPKDRFSAERLKGVDSTLKIQPAKLEDSAVYLCASSLGQGEQFFGPGTRLTVL.